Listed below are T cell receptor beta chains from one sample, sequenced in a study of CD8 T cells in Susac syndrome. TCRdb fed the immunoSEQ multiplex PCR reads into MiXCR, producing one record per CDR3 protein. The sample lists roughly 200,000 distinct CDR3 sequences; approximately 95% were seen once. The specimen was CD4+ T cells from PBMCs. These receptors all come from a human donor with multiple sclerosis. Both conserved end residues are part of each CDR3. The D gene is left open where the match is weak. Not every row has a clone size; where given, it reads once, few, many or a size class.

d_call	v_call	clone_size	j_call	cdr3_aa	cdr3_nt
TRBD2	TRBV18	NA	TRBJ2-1	CASSPPGTSGGRNEQFF	TGTGCCAGCTCACCACCAGGGACTAGCGGGGGAAGGAATGAGCAGTTCTTC
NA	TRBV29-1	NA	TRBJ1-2	CSVEDPRRTAYGYTF	TGCAGCGTTGAAGATCCGCGACGGACAGCCTATGGCTACACCTTC
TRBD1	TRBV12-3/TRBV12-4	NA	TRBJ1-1	CASGVAGGLNTEAFF	TGTGCCAGCGGAGTGGCAGGGGGCCTGAACACTGAAGCTTTCTTT
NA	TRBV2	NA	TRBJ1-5	CASSERGDSNQPQHF	TGTGCCAGCAGTGAGCGAGGGGATAGCAATCAGCCCCAGCATTTT
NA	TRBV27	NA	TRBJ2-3	CASRYSGTPGDTQYF	TGTGCCAGCCGATATTCCGGGACACCGGGGGATACGCAGTATTTT
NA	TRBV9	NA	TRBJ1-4	CASSYQGEKLFF	TGTGCCAGCAGCTACCAGGGTGAAAAACTGTTTTTT
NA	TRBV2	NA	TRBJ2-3	CASQDTGSTDTQYF	TGTGCCAGCCAGGACACAGGAAGCACAGATACGCAGTATTTT
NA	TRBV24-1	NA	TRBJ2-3	CATSEARDLSTDTQYF	TGTGCCACCAGTGAGGCCAGGGACTTGAGCACAGATACGCAGTATTTT
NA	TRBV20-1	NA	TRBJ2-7	CSATGTGASYEQYF	TGCAGTGCCACCGGGACTGGGGCCTCCTACGAGCAGTACTTC
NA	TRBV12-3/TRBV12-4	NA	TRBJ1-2	CASSLDSLGNGYTF	TGTGCCAGCAGTTTAGACAGCCTGGGCAATGGCTACACCTTC
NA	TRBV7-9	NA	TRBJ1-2	CASSSALLGYGYTF	TGTGCCAGCAGCAGCGCCCTACTTGGATATGGCTACACCTTC
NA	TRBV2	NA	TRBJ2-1	CASSPPDLNEQFF	TGTGCCAGCAGCCCCCCGGACTTAAATGAGCAGTTCTTC
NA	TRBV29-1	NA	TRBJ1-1	CSVAQGLNTEAFF	TGCAGCGTGGCCCAGGGACTGAACACTGAAGCTTTCTTT
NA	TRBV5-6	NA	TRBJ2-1	CASTFRGGGTYNEQFF	TGTGCCAGCACCTTCAGGGGGGGCGGGACCTACAATGAGCAGTTCTTC
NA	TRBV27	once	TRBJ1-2	CASRTPNYGYTF	TGTGCCAGTCGGACACCTAACTATGGCTACACCTTC
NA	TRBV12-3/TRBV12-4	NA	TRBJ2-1	CASSLDLNNEQFF	TGTGCCAGCAGTTTAGACTTAAACAATGAGCAGTTCTTC
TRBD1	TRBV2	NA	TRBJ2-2	CASNRGDNGELFF	TGTGCCAGCAACAGGGGGGATAACGGGGAGCTGTTTTTT
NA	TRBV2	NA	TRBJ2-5	CASSEDRLSETQYF	TGTGCCAGCAGTGAAGACAGGTTATCGGAGACCCAGTACTTC
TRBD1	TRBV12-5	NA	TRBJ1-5	CASGLASGGGSNQPQHF	TGTGCTAGTGGTTTGGCTTCAGGGGGAGGGAGCAATCAGCCCCAGCATTTT
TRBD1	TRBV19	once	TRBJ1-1	CASKSYQGAEPNTEAFF	TGTGCCAGTAAGTCTTACCAGGGGGCGGAACCGAACACTGAAGCTTTCTTT
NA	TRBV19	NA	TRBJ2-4	CASSDPQKNIQYF	TGTGCCAGTAGTGACCCCCAGAAGAACATTCAGTACTTC
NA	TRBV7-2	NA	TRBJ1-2	CASSFDRLNYGYTF	TGTGCCAGCAGCTTCGACAGACTAAACTATGGCTACACCTTC
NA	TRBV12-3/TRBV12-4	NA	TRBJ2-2	CASSSRVTGELFF	TGTGCCAGCAGTTCCCGGGTCACCGGGGAGCTGTTTTTT
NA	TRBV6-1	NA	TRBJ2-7	CASSPLQTAGDFGEQYF	TGTGCCAGCAGCCCACTTCAAACGGCGGGTGATTTTGGCGAGCAGTACTTC
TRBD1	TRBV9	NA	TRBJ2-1	CASSVQAQGGSEQFF	TGTGCCAGCAGCGTTCAGGCACAGGGGGGATCTGAGCAGTTCTTC
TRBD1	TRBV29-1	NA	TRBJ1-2	CSVTPGTGVGYNYGYTF	TGCAGCGTCACCCCCGGGACAGGGGTTGGGTATAACTATGGCTACACCTTC
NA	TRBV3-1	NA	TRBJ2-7	CASSQAGVEGIYF	TGTGCCAGCAGCCAGGCAGGGGTTGAGGGGATTTACTTC
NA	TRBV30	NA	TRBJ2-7	CASASMGSYEQYF	TGTGCCTCTGCTTCAATGGGATCCTACGAGCAGTACTTC
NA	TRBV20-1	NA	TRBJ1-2	CSARATAAGYGYTF	TGCAGTGCTAGAGCGACGGCCGCAGGTTATGGCTACACCTTC
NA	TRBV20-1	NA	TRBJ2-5	CSASGGLQETQYF	TGCAGTGCTAGCGGGGGGCTCCAAGAGACCCAGTACTTC
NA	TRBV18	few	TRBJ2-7	CASSPAGYEQYF	TGTGCCAGCTCACCGGCTGGGTACGAGCAGTACTTC
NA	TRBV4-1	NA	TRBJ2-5	CASRLGGGGFQETQYF	TGCGCCAGCAGGCTTGGGGGAGGGGGCTTCCAAGAGACCCAGTACTTC
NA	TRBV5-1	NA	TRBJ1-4	CASSPGQREKLFF	TGCGCCAGCAGCCCGGGCCAGAGAGAAAAACTGTTTTTT
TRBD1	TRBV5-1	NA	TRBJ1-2	CASSGGTGPYGYTF	TGCGCCAGCAGCGGCGGGACAGGACCCTATGGCTACACCTTC